This T cell receptor beta chain was sequenced for a study of beta chain features in type 1 diabetes. Of the isolated RNA, all was reverse transcribed, and so the sequenced material was expressed TCRB transcripts. Repertoires were generated with immunoSEQ multiplex PCR, while TCRdb's copy carries only in-frame clones and drops some. The sample holds nearly 250,000 clones, about 14% seen once. V was trimmed by 1 base and J by 1 base, leaving 8 bases between them. Looked up from germline, CDR1 is SGHRS and CDR2 is YFSETQ. CDR3 length: 14 amino acids. The sample holds a few counts of this clone. Its matching antigen is unknown. Whole-study findings and limits: A greater similarity of naive, central memory and Treg TCRB repertoires was seen among patients than among healthy donors.

The sequencing input was naive CD4+ T cells from blood. This TCR was sampled from a woman aged 40-49 years in good health. V gene TRBV5-1 combines with J gene TRBJ2-5; tentative D call: TRBD1 (6 bases). The CDR3 region has the DNA TGCGCCAGCAGCTTGCCGGACAGCCAAGAGACCCAGTACTTC. This encodes CASSLPDSQETQYF.